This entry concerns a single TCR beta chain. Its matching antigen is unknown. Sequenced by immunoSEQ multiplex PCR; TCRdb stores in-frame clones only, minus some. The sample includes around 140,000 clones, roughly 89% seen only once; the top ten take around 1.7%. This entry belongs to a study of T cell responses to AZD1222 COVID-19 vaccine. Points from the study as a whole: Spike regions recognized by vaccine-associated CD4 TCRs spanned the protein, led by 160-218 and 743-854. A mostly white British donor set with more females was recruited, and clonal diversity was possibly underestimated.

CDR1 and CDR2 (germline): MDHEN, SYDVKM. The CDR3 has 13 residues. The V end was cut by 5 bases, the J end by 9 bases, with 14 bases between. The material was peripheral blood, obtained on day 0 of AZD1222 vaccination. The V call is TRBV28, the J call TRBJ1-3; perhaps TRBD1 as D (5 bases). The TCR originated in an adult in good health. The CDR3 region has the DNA TGTGCCAGCAGTGAGCAGGGAGAGGTCACCATATATTTT. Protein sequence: CASSEQGEVTIYF.